The rows below give T cell receptor beta chains drawn from one sample of a study of blood T cells in healthy people across ages. Each CDR3 protein is one row after TCRdb ran MiXCR on the 5' RACE reads. The table records 550,000 to 800,000 distinct CDR3 sequences, 20% to 25% of them present only once. The sequenced material came from blood. The receptor source for this set is a man in his sixties or seventies in good health. Each CDR3 is given with its conserved first and last residue. Fields, in order: V gene, CDR3 protein.

v_gene: TRBV5-1; CDR3aa: CASSLEGRGYEQYF
v_gene: TRBV20-1; CDR3aa: CSAPAGGGGVNTEAFF
v_gene: TRBV5-1; CDR3aa: CASRSGGTGLSEQYF
v_gene: TRBV6-1; CDR3aa: CASTRQADSGANVLTF
v_gene: TRBV18; CDR3aa: CASSSSDSYEQYF
v_gene: TRBV12-3/TRBV12-4; CDR3aa: CASRQGSADTQYF
v_gene: TRBV7-7; CDR3aa: CASSLIGLADTGELFF
v_gene: TRBV28; CDR3aa: CASSSTPTGDNQPQHF
v_gene: TRBV28; CDR3aa: CASSTTGGHEKLFF
v_gene: TRBV2; CDR3aa: CASRAAVTDTQYF
v_gene: TRBV6-4; CDR3aa: CASSDRSGSGELFF
v_gene: TRBV10-2; CDR3aa: CASSDLNIAGGLTYEQYF
v_gene: TRBV5-1; CDR3aa: CASRLAGRQETQYF
v_gene: TRBV15; CDR3aa: CATSAPKGTAGELFF
v_gene: TRBV6-6; CDR3aa: CASSQGRGNTEAFF
v_gene: TRBV18; CDR3aa: CASSPRIGDEQYF
v_gene: TRBV20-1; CDR3aa: CSAGRGGANYGYTF
v_gene: TRBV15; CDR3aa: CATSRDYEIEQFF
v_gene: TRBV7-9; CDR3aa: CASSEGWRTDTQYF
v_gene: TRBV5-1; CDR3aa: CASSLVAGGWNTEAFF
v_gene: TRBV7-9; CDR3aa: CASRSEYEQYF
v_gene: TRBV27; CDR3aa: CASSSAGTGETQYF
v_gene: TRBV7-9; CDR3aa: CASSLNAGGSGYEQYF
v_gene: TRBV5-1; CDR3aa: CASSLARGTSYNEQFF
v_gene: TRBV15; CDR3aa: CATSRGWGHQPQHF
v_gene: TRBV19; CDR3aa: CASSMGKGDTQYF
v_gene: TRBV27; CDR3aa: CASNRQGGAGELFF
v_gene: TRBV5-5; CDR3aa: CASSLGIYNEQFF
v_gene: TRBV25-1; CDR3aa: CASSSGTAYGYTF
v_gene: TRBV4-3; CDR3aa: CASSQEPAGGIYEQYF
v_gene: TRBV6-2/TRBV6-3; CDR3aa: CASRDGAQPQHF
v_gene: TRBV6-2/TRBV6-3; CDR3aa: CASSNAIPVEAETQYF
v_gene: TRBV7-9; CDR3aa: CASSLQTSGSETQYF
v_gene: TRBV7-9; CDR3aa: CASSQDRGLADSYNEQFF
v_gene: TRBV10-2; CDR3aa: CASGDNEQFF
v_gene: TRBV6-1; CDR3aa: CASTGPADTQYF
v_gene: TRBV20-1; CDR3aa: CSGAGLAGVFDEQFF
v_gene: TRBV7-6; CDR3aa: CASSPRVGNSPLHF
v_gene: TRBV15; CDR3aa: CATSIKGTETQYF
v_gene: TRBV30; CDR3aa: CAWSQGGITPLETQYF
v_gene: TRBV18; CDR3aa: CASSNPGQPEKLFF
v_gene: TRBV2; CDR3aa: CASREDRAGNYGYTF
v_gene: TRBV14; CDR3aa: CASSQTIQETQYF
v_gene: TRBV4-3; CDR3aa: CASSRTDRNTEAFF
v_gene: TRBV13; CDR3aa: CASSLGHRQSQETQYF
v_gene: TRBV2; CDR3aa: CASSVLNIQYF
v_gene: TRBV3-1; CDR3aa: CASSSKVAGNTDTQYF
v_gene: TRBV6-1; CDR3aa: CASSRDRNEKLFF
v_gene: TRBV29-1; CDR3aa: CSVGIGRTNEKLFF
v_gene: TRBV27; CDR3aa: CASRRQGLNTEAFF
v_gene: TRBV28; CDR3aa: CASSLEGLASYNEQFF
v_gene: TRBV7-9; CDR3aa: CASSSSGTGAEKLFF
v_gene: TRBV18; CDR3aa: CASSTQGAWANVLTF
v_gene: TRBV4-3; CDR3aa: CASSQDAGARGNTIYF
v_gene: TRBV5-5; CDR3aa: CASSRQGRGTDTQYF
v_gene: TRBV20-1; CDR3aa: CSARAGGRSHEQYF
v_gene: TRBV21-1; CDR3aa: CASSKELAEISQETQYF
v_gene: TRBV29-1; CDR3aa: CSVDKLAGGLEQFF
v_gene: TRBV28; CDR3aa: CASSSPGRNEKLFF
v_gene: TRBV6-5; CDR3aa: CASSYSKQGASYNEQFF